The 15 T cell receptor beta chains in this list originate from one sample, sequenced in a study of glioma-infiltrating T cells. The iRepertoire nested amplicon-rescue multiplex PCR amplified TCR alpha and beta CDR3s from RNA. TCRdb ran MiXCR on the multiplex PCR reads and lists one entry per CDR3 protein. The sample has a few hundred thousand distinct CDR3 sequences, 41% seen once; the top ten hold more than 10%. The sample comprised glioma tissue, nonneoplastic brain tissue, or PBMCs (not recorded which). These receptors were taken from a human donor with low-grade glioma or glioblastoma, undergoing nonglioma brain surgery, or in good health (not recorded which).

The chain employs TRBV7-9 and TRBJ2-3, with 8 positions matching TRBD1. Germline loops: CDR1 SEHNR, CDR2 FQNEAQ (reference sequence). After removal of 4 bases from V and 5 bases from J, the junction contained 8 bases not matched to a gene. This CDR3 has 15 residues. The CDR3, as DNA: TGTGCCAGCAGCTCCGTTGCGGACAGGGTAGATACGCAGTATTTT. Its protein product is CASSSVADRVDTQYF.

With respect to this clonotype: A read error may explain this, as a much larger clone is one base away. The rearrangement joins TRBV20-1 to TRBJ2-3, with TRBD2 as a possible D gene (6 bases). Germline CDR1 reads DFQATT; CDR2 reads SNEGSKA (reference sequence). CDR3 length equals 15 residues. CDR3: CSALRGEEGTDTHYF. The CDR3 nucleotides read TGCAGTGCCCTGCGGGGCGAGGAGGGCACAGATACGCATTATTTT.

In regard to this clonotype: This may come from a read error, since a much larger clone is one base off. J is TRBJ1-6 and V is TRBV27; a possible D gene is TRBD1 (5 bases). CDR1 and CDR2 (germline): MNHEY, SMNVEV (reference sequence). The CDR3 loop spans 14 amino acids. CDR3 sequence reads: CASSPGAGNSSLHF. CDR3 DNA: TGTGCCAGCAGCCCCGGGGCAGGGAATTCATCCCTCCACTTT.

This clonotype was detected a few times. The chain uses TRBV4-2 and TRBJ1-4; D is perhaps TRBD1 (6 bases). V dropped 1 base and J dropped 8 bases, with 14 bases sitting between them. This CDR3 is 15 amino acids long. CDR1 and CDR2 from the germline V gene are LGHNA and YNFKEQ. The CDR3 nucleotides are TGTGCCAGCAGCCAAGGGGCGGGGGCTGGGGAAAAACTGTTTTTT. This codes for CASSQGAGAGEKLFF.

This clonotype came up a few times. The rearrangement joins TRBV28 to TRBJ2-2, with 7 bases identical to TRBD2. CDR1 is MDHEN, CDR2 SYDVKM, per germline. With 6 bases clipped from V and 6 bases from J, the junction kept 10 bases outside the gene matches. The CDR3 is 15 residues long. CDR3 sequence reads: CASRGAGFRPGELFF. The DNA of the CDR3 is TGTGCCAGCAGGGGAGCGGGATTCCGCCCCGGGGAGCTGTTTTTT.

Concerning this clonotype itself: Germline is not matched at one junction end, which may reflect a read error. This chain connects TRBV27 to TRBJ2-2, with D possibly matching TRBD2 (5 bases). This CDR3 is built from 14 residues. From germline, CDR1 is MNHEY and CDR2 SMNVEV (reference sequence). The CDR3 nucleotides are TGTGCCAGCACCAACGTTCACTCCACCGGGGAGCTGCTTTTT. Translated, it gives CASTNVHSTGELLF.

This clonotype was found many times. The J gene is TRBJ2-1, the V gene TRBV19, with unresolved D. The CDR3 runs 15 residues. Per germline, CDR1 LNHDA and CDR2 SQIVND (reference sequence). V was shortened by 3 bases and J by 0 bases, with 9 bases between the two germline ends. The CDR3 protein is CASSMNINSYNEQFF. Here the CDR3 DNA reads TGTGCCAGTAGTATGAATATCAACTCCTACAATGAGCAGTTCTTC.

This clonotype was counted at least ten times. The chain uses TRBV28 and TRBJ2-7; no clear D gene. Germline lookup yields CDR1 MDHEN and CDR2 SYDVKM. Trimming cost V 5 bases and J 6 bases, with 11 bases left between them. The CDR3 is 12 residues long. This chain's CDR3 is CASSRVVAEQYF. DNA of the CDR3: TGTGCCAGCAGTCGAGTAGTCGCCGAGCAGTACTTC.

CDR3 sequence: CATSRETGVGGELFF. DNA for the CDR3: TGTGCCACCAGCAGAGAAACGGGGGTAGGAGGGGAACTGTTTTTT. This chain connects TRBV15 to TRBJ1-4; a possible D gene is TRBD1 (5 bases). The CDR3 consists of 15 residues. V was cut by 0 bases and J by 12 bases, with 17 bases left in between. In germline, CDR1 is LNHNV, CDR2 YYDKDF (reference sequence).

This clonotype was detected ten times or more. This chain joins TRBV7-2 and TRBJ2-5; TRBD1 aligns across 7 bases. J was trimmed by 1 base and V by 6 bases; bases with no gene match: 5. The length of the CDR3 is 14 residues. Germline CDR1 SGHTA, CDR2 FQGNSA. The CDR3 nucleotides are TGTGCCAGCAGTCCAGACAGGGCCCAAGAGACCCAGTACTTC. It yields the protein CASSPDRAQETQYF.

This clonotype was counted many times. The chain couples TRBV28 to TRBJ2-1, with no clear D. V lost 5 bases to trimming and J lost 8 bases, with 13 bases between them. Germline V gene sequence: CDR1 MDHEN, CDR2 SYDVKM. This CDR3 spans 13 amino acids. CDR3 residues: CASSLQRLDEQFF. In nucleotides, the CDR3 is TGTGCCAGCAGTCTACAGAGACTCGATGAGCAGTTCTTC. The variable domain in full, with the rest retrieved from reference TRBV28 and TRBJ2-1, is DVKVTQSSRYLVKRTGEKVFLECVQDMDHENMFWYRQDPGLGLRLIYFSYDVKMKEKGDIPEGYSVSREKKERFSLILESASTNQTSMYLCASSLQRLDEQFFGPGTRLTVL.

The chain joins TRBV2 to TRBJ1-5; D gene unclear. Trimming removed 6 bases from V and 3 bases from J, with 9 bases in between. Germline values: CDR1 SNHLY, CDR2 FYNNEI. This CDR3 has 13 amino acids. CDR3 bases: TGTGCCAGCAGCCGAGAGGACAATCAGCCCCAGCATTTT. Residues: CASSREDNQPQHF.

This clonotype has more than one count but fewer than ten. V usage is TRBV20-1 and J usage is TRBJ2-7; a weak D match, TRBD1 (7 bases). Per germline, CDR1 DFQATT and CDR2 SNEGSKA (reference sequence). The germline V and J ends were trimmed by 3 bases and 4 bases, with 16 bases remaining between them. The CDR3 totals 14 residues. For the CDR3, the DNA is TGCAGTGCTAGGGAGGGGGCCGTTATGTACGAGCAGTACTTC. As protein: CSAREGAVMYEQYF.

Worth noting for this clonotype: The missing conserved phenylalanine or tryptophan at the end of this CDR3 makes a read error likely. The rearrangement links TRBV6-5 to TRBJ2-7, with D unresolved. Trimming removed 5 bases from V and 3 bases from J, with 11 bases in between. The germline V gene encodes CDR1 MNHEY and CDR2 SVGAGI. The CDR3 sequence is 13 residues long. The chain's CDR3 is CASSASPFYEQYS. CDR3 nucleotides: TGTGCCAGCAGTGCCTCCCCGTTCTACGAGCAGTACTCC.

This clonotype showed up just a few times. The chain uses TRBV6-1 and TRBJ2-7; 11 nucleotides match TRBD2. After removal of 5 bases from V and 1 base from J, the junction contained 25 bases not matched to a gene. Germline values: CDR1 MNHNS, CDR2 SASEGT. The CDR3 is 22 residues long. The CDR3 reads CASSSRDFGPGGTSGSSYEQYF. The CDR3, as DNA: TGTGCCAGCAGTTCCCGGGACTTCGGACCGGGGGGAACTAGCGGGAGTTCCTACGAGCAGTACTTC.